This TCR beta chain was identified during a study of CXCR3-negative and CXCR3-positive naive CD8 T cells. As for the study in general: A total of 150 million or so TRB reads was generated, with about 1.5 +/- 0.3 million per library.

General study results and limits: TRB CDR3s were more hydrophobic in CXCR3-positive than in CXCR3-negative naive cells.

A remark on this clonotype: The antigen is undetermined.

CDR1 is SEHNR and CDR2 is FQNEAQ in the germline V gene (reference sequence). The CDR3 is 16 amino acids. TRB cDNA libraries were made by UMI-labeled 5' RACE. TCRdb re-called the 5' RACE reads; one entry per CDR3 protein, DNA not given. Its table lists approximately 83,000 distinct CDR3 sequences. The sample comprised naive CXCR3- CD8+ T cells from blood. Subset here: CD45RO-CCR7+CD27+CD95- naive CD8+ T cells lacking CXCR3 (TNR3-). The origin of this receptor is a human donor in good health. Some clones in this sample may be carry-over from other donors' samples. V and J are TRBV7-9 and TRBJ2-7; TCRdb returns TRBD1, unconfirmable since there is no DNA. This CDR3 is CASSLDFPPPSYEQYF.